This T cell receptor (beta chain) derives from a study of PD-L1 blockade in urothelial cancer. Study-wide points: When measured at 3 weeks, tumor-associated blood clones expanded more in durable-benefit patients.

Some clones are missing from TCRdb's copy, which holds only in-frame ones; the method was immunoSEQ multiplex PCR. The sample holds around 50,000 clones, 70% to 90% seen once. On this clone: Its specificity is unknown.

This sample's time point: peripheral blood 6 weeks after treatment start. The specimen comprised PBMCs, sampled around atezolizumab (anti-PD-L1) treatment. The receptor was isolated from a man in his sixties with urothelial cancer.

CDR3 sequence reads: CASSKRLGTDLNTGELFF. DNA for the CDR3: TGTGCCAGTAGTAAGAGGCTGGGGACAGATCTTAACACCGGGGAGCTGTTTTTT. This sequence joins TRBV19 and TRBJ2-2; 7 bases line up with TRBD1. This CDR3 is built from 18 residues. Trimming at V came to 4 bases and at J to 2 bases, leaving 13 bases not matched to a gene. CDR1 and CDR2 from the germline V gene are LNHDA and SQIVND (reference sequence). The full variable domain, with the rest looked up from reference TRBV19 and TRBJ2-2, is DGGITQSPKYLFRKEGQNVTLSCEQNLNHDAMYWYRQDPGQGLRLIYYSQIVNDFQKGDIAEGYSVSREKKESFPLTVTSAQKNPTAFYLCASSKRLGTDLNTGELFFGEGSRLTVL.